This T cell receptor beta chain was identified during a study of blood T cells in healthy people across ages. Findings of the study overall: Total diversity from one million sequenced T cells was likely underestimated. Leaving the PBMCs unsorted stopped any conclusive comparison of naive versus antigen-experienced cells.

This clonotype was seen only a few times. Its matching antigen is unknown. CDR1 is MNHNY and CDR2 is SVGAGI in the germline V gene (reference sequence). This CDR3 is built from 14 residues. V lost 2 bases and J lost 1, with 8 bases in between. It was with a sample-barcoded 5' primer and a J-beta primer mix that a second PCR of about 6 to 12 cycles was run. TCRdb recomputed calls from the 5' RACE reads with MiXCR, one row per CDR3 protein. Of over 1,500,000 distinct CDR3 sequences listed, around 40% are singletons. This receptor was taken from a human donor in good health. The gene calls are TRBV6-6 and TRBJ1-1; D unresolved. Specimen: blood. DNA for the CDR3: TGTGCCAGCAGTTACGGAAGACAGAACACTGAAGCTTTCTTT. This encodes CASSYGRQNTEAFF.